This is a list of T cell receptor beta chains from one sample in a study of vaccination and CD4 T cells after COVID-19. Using its own MiXCR run on the PCR reads, TCRdb lists one record per CDR3 protein. This sample has roughly 17,000 distinct CDR3 sequences, with about 43% found just once. No antigens are known for them. The specimen sequenced was CD4+ T cells from blood, cultured in vitro. These receptors all come from a human donor who had recovered from COVID-19. The CDR3 runs from the conserved cysteine through the conserved F or W. The D gene is left open where the match is weak. Rows give clone size only sometimes, using once, few, many, or a class for an expanded clone.

clone_size d_call j_call v_call cdr3_aa cdr3_nt
NA TRBD2 TRBJ2-1 TRBV15 CATRASGIMYEQFF TGTGCCACCAGGGCCAGCGGGATTATGTATGAGCAGTTCTTC
NA TRBD2 TRBJ2-1 TRBV11-1 CASSFRLAGGVEQFF TGTGCCAGCAGCTTCCGACTAGCGGGGGGTGTGGAGCAGTTCTTC
NA NA TRBJ1-1 TRBV18 CASSPRAPRDTEAFF TGTGCCAGCTCACCTCGTGCCCCCCGGGACACTGAAGCTTTCTTT
NA NA TRBJ2-5 TRBV20-1 CSARDRWDPTETQYF TGCAGTGCTAGAGATCGGTGGGACCCAACGGAGACCCAGTACTTC
NA NA TRBJ2-3 TRBV19 CASSPVSSTDTQYF TGTGCCAGTAGTCCCGTCTCGAGCACAGATACGCAGTATTTT
NA TRBD1 TRBJ1-5 TRBV29-1 CSVTLGTGALYYNQPQHF TGCAGCGTTACCCTAGGGACAGGGGCTTTATACTACAATCAGCCCCAGCATTTT
NA NA TRBJ2-2 TRBV7-3 CASSLRGSGELFF TGTGCCAGCAGCTTACGGGGGTCCGGGGAGCTGTTTTTT
NA NA TRBJ2-1 TRBV6-5 CASSLRTGTTGEQFF TGTGCCAGCAGTTTGCGAACCGGGACAACTGGTGAGCAGTTCTTC
few TRBD2 TRBJ2-3 TRBV2 CAGLRLAGADTQYF TGTGCCGGCCTCAGGCTAGCGGGAGCAGATACGCAGTATTTT
NA NA TRBJ2-3 TRBV28 CASRSLGGYTDTQYF TGTGCCAGCAGGTCCCTAGGCGGATACACAGATACGCAGTATTTT
once NA TRBJ2-7 TRBV7-6 CASSPRGSYEQYF TGTGCCAGCAGTCCCAGGGGCTCCTACGAGCAGTACTTC
NA NA TRBJ2-7 TRBV21-1 CASTGGEQYF TGTGCCAGTACCGGCGGCGAGCAGTACTTC
few NA TRBJ2-5 TRBV20-1 CSARVPDGKETQYF TGCAGTGCTAGAGTCCCCGACGGAAAAGAGACCCAGTACTTC
NA TRBD1 TRBJ1-1 TRBV7-3 CASSQQGMNTEAFF TGTGCCAGCAGCCAACAGGGGATGAACACTGAAGCTTTCTTT
few NA TRBJ1-3 TRBV10-3 CASQRLSGNTIYF TGTGCCTCGCAACGGCTTTCTGGAAACACCATATATTTT
few NA TRBJ2-1 TRBV10-2 CASSESSRPNNEQFF TGCGCCAGCAGTGAGAGTTCGAGACCCAACAATGAGCAGTTCTTC
NA NA TRBJ2-1 TRBV27 CASSLGEPSYNEQFF TGTGCCAGCAGTTTAGGGGAGCCCTCCTACAATGAGCAGTTCTTC
NA NA TRBJ1-5 TRBV19 CASSIASGRNQPQHF TGTGCCAGTAGTATCGCATCTGGGCGCAATCAGCCCCAGCATTTT
NA TRBD1 TRBJ2-2 TRBV5-1 CASSQDRVSGELFF TGCGCCAGCAGCCAGGACAGGGTATCCGGGGAGCTGTTTTTT
NA NA TRBJ2-7 TRBV7-2 CASSLDRREQYF TGTGCCAGCAGCTTAGATCGTAGGGAGCAGTACTTC
NA NA TRBJ2-5 TRBV2 CASRGDSEQETQYF TGTGCCAGCAGGGGGGACTCGGAGCAAGAGACCCAGTACTTC
NA NA TRBJ1-6 TRBV30 CAWRTGNSPLHF TGTGCCTGGAGAACAGGAAATTCACCCCTCCACTTT
NA NA TRBJ1-1 TRBV19 CASSMPPLLTEAFF TGTGCCAGTAGTATGCCCCCTCTCCTCACTGAAGCTTTCTTT
NA NA TRBJ1-6 TRBV6-1 CASRRPTGQRNSPLHF TGTGCCAGCAGGCGGCCTACGGGACAAAGGAATTCACCCCTCCACTTT
few NA TRBJ2-7 TRBV29-1 CSVESGSGYEQYF TGCAGCGTTGAATCTGGATCGGGTTACGAGCAGTACTTC
few NA TRBJ2-7 TRBV7-2 CASSFPHSYEQYF TGTGCCAGCAGCTTTCCGCACTCCTACGAGCAGTACTTC
few NA TRBJ1-5 TRBV21-1 CARSGNRRGNSNQPQHF TGTGCCAGAAGCGGGAACAGGAGAGGTAACAGCAATCAGCCCCAGCATTTT
NA TRBD1 TRBJ2-7 TRBV6-1 CASTEAGGARSYEQYF TGTGCCAGCACGGAGGCAGGGGGCGCCCGGTCCTACGAGCAGTACTTC
NA TRBD1 TRBJ1-2 TRBV7-6 CASSLGTGGAQDYGYTF TGTGCCAGCAGCCTCGGGACAGGGGGCGCGCAGGACTATGGCTACACCTTC
NA TRBD2 TRBJ2-1 TRBV6-1 CASSPSGGVVYNEQFF TGTGCCAGCAGTCCATCGGGGGGGGTGGTCTACAATGAGCAGTTCTTC
NA NA TRBJ1-2 TRBV19 CASSKYRDSGLYGYTF TGTGCCAGTAGTAAATACCGGGACTCGGGATTATATGGCTACACCTTC
NA NA TRBJ2-3 TRBV20-1 CSARDRRGPDTQYF TGCAGTGCTAGAGACCGCAGGGGCCCAGATACGCAGTATTTT
few TRBD2 TRBJ2-3 TRBV6-2/TRBV6-3 CASNHPRTSGRTDTQYF TGTGCCAGCAATCACCCCAGGACTAGCGGGAGAACAGATACGCAGTATTTT
NA TRBD1 TRBJ1-1 TRBV5-1 CASSIAGGPTEAFF TGCGCCAGCAGTATTGCAGGGGGCCCCACTGAAGCTTTCTTT
few TRBD2 TRBJ2-7 TRBV11-2 CASSFSSGVYEQYF TGTGCCAGCAGCTTCTCTAGCGGAGTCTACGAGCAGTACTTC
NA TRBD1 TRBJ2-6 TRBV15 CATSRDRGSGANVLTF TGTGCCACCAGCAGAGACAGGGGGTCTGGGGCCAACGTCCTGACTTTC
NA TRBD2 TRBJ2-5 TRBV5-1 CASSLASGGGETQYF TGCGCCAGCAGCTTGGCAAGCGGGGGAGGAGAGACCCAGTACTTC
NA TRBD2 TRBJ2-7 TRBV4-1 CASSQALRASGRSYEQYF TGCGCCAGCAGCCAAGCGTTGAGAGCTAGCGGGAGGTCCTACGAGCAGTACTTC
NA TRBD1 TRBJ1-5 TRBV19 CASSIRGTGFGNQPQHF TGTGCCAGTAGTATAAGAGGGACAGGGTTCGGCAATCAGCCCCAGCATTTT
NA NA TRBJ2-5 TRBV2 CASSDRGYVGETQYF TGTGCCAGCAGTGACAGGGGTTACGTCGGAGAGACCCAGTACTTC
NA NA TRBJ1-1 TRBV5-1 CASSVQGFEVWTEAFF TGCGCCAGCAGCGTCCAGGGATTTGAAGTTTGGACTGAAGCTTTCTTT
few TRBD2 TRBJ2-1 TRBV10-3 CAISVKLAGNEQFF TGTGCCATCAGTGTTAAACTAGCGGGGAATGAGCAGTTCTTC
medium-sized NA TRBJ2-1 TRBV7-6 CASSPIPSSINEQFF TGTGCCAGCAGCCCCATCCCGAGCTCTATTAATGAGCAGTTCTTC
NA NA TRBJ1-5 TRBV7-2 CASSLGGRGGPQHF TGTGCCAGCAGCTTAGGAGGAAGGGGGGGGCCCCAGCATTTT
NA NA TRBJ1-2 TRBV28 CASSRNLGYGYTF TGTGCCAGCAGTAGGAACCTTGGCTATGGCTACACCTTC
NA NA TRBJ2-2 TRBV27 CATSNTGELFF TGTGCCACCTCAAACACCGGGGAGCTGTTTTTT
medium-sized NA TRBJ1-5 TRBV20-1 CSARDYKQVNQPQHF TGCAGTGCTAGAGACTACAAACAAGTCAATCAGCCCCAGCATTTT
NA NA TRBJ1-6 TRBV12-3/TRBV12-4 CASSLVGLSPLHF TGTGCCAGCAGTTTAGTTGGTCTTTCACCCCTCCACTTT
few NA TRBJ2-7 TRBV7-9 CASSFGGIGYEQYF TGTGCCAGCAGCTTTGGGGGAATCGGCTACGAGCAGTACTTC
NA NA TRBJ1-6 TRBV20-1 CSARRTAGPYNSPLHF TGCAGTGCTAGACGGACCGCGGGGCCATATAATTCACCCCTCCACTTT
once NA TRBJ1-1 TRBV4-1 CASSQTMDGVFDTEAFF TGCGCCAGCAGCCAGACAATGGACGGGGTTTTTGATACTGAAGCTTTCTTT